This TCR beta chain was sequenced in a study of early stage breast cancer tumors. Germline lookup yields CDR1 SNHLY and CDR2 FYNNEI. Losses at the gene ends were 8 bases for V and 4 bases for J; bases not matched to a gene: 3. The CDR3 length is 12 residues. Assay used: immunoSEQ multiplex PCR; TCRdb lists only in-frame clones, some missing. The sample shows some 47,000 clones, roughly 80% of them seen only once. V and J are TRBV2 and TRBJ1-2; 8 bases agree with TRBD1. The TCR was taken from a person aged 45 to 60 with breast cancer. The sequencing input was blood. The CDR3 sequence: CASLQGAYGYTF. The CDR3 DNA reads as TGTGCCAGCCTTCAGGGGGCCTATGGCTACACCTTC.